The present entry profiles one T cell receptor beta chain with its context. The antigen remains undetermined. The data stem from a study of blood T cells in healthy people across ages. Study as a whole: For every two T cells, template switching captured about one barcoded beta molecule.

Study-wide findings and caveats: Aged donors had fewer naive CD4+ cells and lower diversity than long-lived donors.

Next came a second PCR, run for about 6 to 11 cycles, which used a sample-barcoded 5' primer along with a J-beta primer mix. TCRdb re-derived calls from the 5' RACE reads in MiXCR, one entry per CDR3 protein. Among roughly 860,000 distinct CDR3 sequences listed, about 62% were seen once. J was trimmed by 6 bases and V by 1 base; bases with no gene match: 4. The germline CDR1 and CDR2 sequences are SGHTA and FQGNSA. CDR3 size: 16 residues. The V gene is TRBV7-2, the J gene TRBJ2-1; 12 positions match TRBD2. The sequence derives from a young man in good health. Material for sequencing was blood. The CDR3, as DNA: TGTGCCAGCAGCTTAGTAGCTAGCGGGGGGGCCAATGAGCAGTTCTTC. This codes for CASSLVASGGANEQFF.